Included here is one TCR beta chain sequence, with context. What it binds is unknown. The data were taken from a study of early T cells in non-severe SARS-CoV-2 infection. Study background: RNA in bulk from unsorted whole blood was sequenced, and chains were unpaired. Study conclusions and caveats: Matching against VDJdb likely underestimated virus-specific expansions, favoring anti-spike CD8.

The TCR library protocol was used to attach unique molecular identifiers. These identifiers were attached to individual cDNA molecules. TCRdb independently ran MiXCR on the 5' RACE reads; one entry per CDR3 protein. The data hold more than 65,000 distinct CDR3 sequences, with roughly 13% observed a single time. Germline CDR1 and CDR2: SQVTM and ANQGSEA. Trimming left V 5 bases short and J 3 bases short, with 7 bases between. CDR3 length equals 12 residues. The receptor was isolated from an adult who was a healthcare worker with PCR-confirmed SARS-CoV-2 infection or an uninfected control (not recorded which). The rearrangement uses TRBV29-1 and TRBJ2-2; D gene ambiguous. The sample consisted of whole blood. CDR3 DNA sequence: TGCAGCGTTTACACATACACCGGGGAGCTGTTTTTT. This codes for CSVYTYTGELFF.